What follows describes a single T cell receptor beta chain. This specimen belongs to a study of blood T cell repertoires in COVID-19. The V end was cut by 2 bases, the J end by 1 base, with 8 bases between. CDR1 and CDR2 from the germline V gene are KGHSH and LQKENI. The CDR3 has 15 amino acids. The data were produced by immunoSEQ multiplex PCR, yet TCRdb's version contains in-frame clones alone and is incomplete. The sample records roughly 380,000 clones, about nine tenths being singletons. Input material: peripheral blood. This chain joins TRBV18 and TRBJ2-2; D is possibly TRBD2 (6 bases). The clonotype originates from a woman aged 40 to 49 with COVID-19, enrolled during active disease. The CDR3: CASSPRLGNTGELFF. The CDR3 DNA reads as TGTGCCAGCTCACCAAGACTAGGGAACACCGGGGAGCTGTTTTTT.